The 31 T cell receptor beta chains reported below all come from one sample, sequenced in a study of T cells after yellow fever vaccination. TCRdb recomputed calls from the 5' RACE reads with MiXCR, one row per CDR3 protein. The table includes a few hundred thousand distinct CDR3 sequences, 15% to 20% detected once. Sequenced material: PBMCs, taken 15 days after the yellow fever booster vaccination. The receptors were gathered from a man aged 25-45 years who received the YFV17D yellow fever vaccine.

There are a few counts of this clonotype. This chain joins TRBV30 and TRBJ2-3; no reliable D call. The length of the CDR3 is 14 residues. V was clipped by 1 base and J by 6 bases, with 14 bases between them. Germline-derived CDR1 and CDR2 are GTSNPN and SVGIG (reference sequence). CDR3 protein: CAWSALNPEDTQYF. As DNA, the CDR3 is TGTGCCTGGAGTGCCCTCAACCCAGAGGATACGCAGTATTTT. The full variable domain, its missing parts supplied by reference TRBV30 and TRBJ2-3, is SQTIHQWPATLVQPVGSPLSLECTVEGTSNPNLYWYRQAAGRGLQLLFYSVGIGQISSEVPQNLSASRPQDRQFILSSKKLLLSDSGFYLCAWSALNPEDTQYFGPGTRLTVL.

The chain links TRBV5-6 to TRBJ2-5; no definite D call. V gave up 0 bases and J gave up 4 bases, with 13 bases separating them. Germline V lookup: CDR1 SGHDT, CDR2 YYEEEE. This CDR3 has 15 amino acids. The DNA for the CDR3 is TGTGCCAGCAGCTTGGTCGAGGTTTTGGGAGAGACCCAGTACTTC. This codes for CASSLVEVLGETQYF. The full variable domain, rest sourced from reference TRBV5-6 and TRBJ2-5, is DAGVTQSPTHLIKTRGQQVTLRCSPKSGHDTVSWYQQALGQGPQFIFQYYEEEERQRGNFPDRFSGHQFPNYSSELNVNALLLGDSALYLCASSLVEVLGETQYFGPGTRLLVL.

For the CDR3, the DNA is TGTGCCAGCAGTTTTGAAACCAGCAGTTTGAACAGCAATCAGCCCCAGCATTTT. This gives the protein CASSFETSSLNSNQPQHF. The chain has TRBV12-3 or TRBV12-4 and TRBJ1-5; D uncertain. With 3 bases removed from V and 1 base from J, the gap between germline ends came to 19 bases. The CDR3 runs 18 residues.

The rearrangement joins TRBV7-2 to TRBJ2-1, with 10 bases fitting TRBD2. CDR1 and CDR2 (germline): SGHTA, FQGNSA. This CDR3 contains 17 residues. V dropped 0 bases and J dropped 7; count of bases not matched to a gene: 9. The CDR3: CASSLASASGRTNEQFF. As DNA, the CDR3 is TGTGCCAGCAGCTTAGCGTCAGCTAGCGGGAGAACAAATGAGCAGTTCTTC.

This clonotype was detected once. V usage is TRBV20-1 and J usage is TRBJ1-5; D gene ambiguous. The germline V and J ends were trimmed by 5 bases and 4 bases, with 12 bases remaining between them. Germline CDR1 and CDR2: DFQATT and SNEGSKA (reference sequence). The CDR3 sequence is 13 residues long. The CDR3 region is CSAWTDKNQPQHF. Here the CDR3 DNA reads TGCAGTGCTTGGACCGACAAGAATCAGCCCCAGCATTTT.

CDR3 in amino acids: CASSLMGYTQYF. For the CDR3, the DNA is TGTGCCAGCAGCTTAATGGGATATACGCAGTATTTT. The V gene is TRBV7-2, the J gene TRBJ2-3; no clear D. Germline V gene data show CDR1 as SGHTA and CDR2 as FQGNSA. V shed 2 bases and J shed 7 bases, with 7 bases lying between them. This CDR3 is 12 amino acids long.

The V gene is TRBV28, the J gene TRBJ2-7; D is perhaps TRBD2 (5 bases). V lost 7 bases and J lost 4, with 8 bases in between. Germline-derived CDR1 and CDR2 are MDHEN and SYDVKM. The CDR3 extends over 11 amino acids. The CDR3 here is CASIREYEQYF. DNA of the CDR3: TGTGCCAGCATCCGGGAATACGAGCAGTACTTC.

The rearrangement links TRBV20-1 to TRBJ2-7; 7 nucleotides line up with TRBD2. CDR1 and CDR2 (germline): DFQATT, SNEGSKA (reference sequence). V shed 3 bases, J shed 2 bases, and the junction held 7 bases outside the gene matches. The CDR3 has 14 residues. CDR3 DNA sequence: TGCAGTGCTAGCCCCCGGACTAGTGCCTACGAGCAGTACTTC. This gives the protein CSASPRTSAYEQYF.

In this sample, this clonotype turned up a few times. The chain is built from TRBV19 and TRBJ2-7; 7 positions match TRBD1. This CDR3 spans 15 amino acids. CDR1 and CDR2 (germline): LNHDA, SQIVND (reference sequence). Losses at the gene ends were 3 bases for V and 0 bases for J; bases not matched to a gene: 5. CDR3 nucleotides: TGTGCCAGTAGTATCCAAGGACAGGACTCCTACGAGCAGTACTTC. As protein: CASSIQGQDSYEQYF.

The chain joins TRBV6-1 to TRBJ2-7; D is possibly TRBD2 (5 bases). The CDR3 loop spans 15 amino acids. Trimming took 4 bases from V and 3 from J, leaving 16 bases between them. Germline V CDR1 and CDR2: MNHNS, SASEGT. CDR3 sequence: CASSGAEGGLYEQYF. In DNA, the CDR3 is TGTGCCAGCAGTGGCGCAGAGGGCGGACTCTACGAGCAGTACTTC.

The genes are TRBV4-2 and TRBJ2-2; D perhaps matches TRBD2 (5 bases). CDR1 and CDR2 (germline): LGHNA, YNFKEQ. V was trimmed by 1 base and J by 2 bases, leaving 8 bases between them. The CDR3 covers 15 residues. The CDR3 DNA is TGTGCCAGCAGCCAAGCGACTACTAACACCGGGGAGCTGTTTTTT. This sequence encodes CASSQATTNTGELFF.

This chain links TRBV18 with TRBJ2-1, with TRBD1 as a possible D gene (6 bases). Germline V gene sequence: CDR1 KGHSH, CDR2 LQKENI. The CDR3 runs to 15 residues. Trimming removed 6 bases at V and 3 bases at J, with 15 bases between. This chain's CDR3 is CASSHREKGYNEQFF. CDR3 nucleotides: TGTGCCAGCTCTCACAGGGAGAAGGGCTACAATGAGCAGTTCTTC.

This clonotype was detected only once. V is TRBV7-8 and J is TRBJ2-7; no reliable D call. V was trimmed by 1 base and J by 7 bases, leaving 8 bases between them. In germline, CDR1 is SGHVS, CDR2 FQNEAQ. The CDR3 runs 12 residues. The DNA for the CDR3 is TGTGCCAGCAGCTTAGGACTGTTTGAGCAGTACTTC. This sequence encodes CASSLGLFEQYF.

This clonotype was seen a handful of times. The chain combines TRBV12-3 or TRBV12-4 with TRBJ2-1; TRBD2 agrees at 10 bases. The J segment lost 9 bases and the V segment lost 9 bases, leaving 11 bases of the junction unmatched. This CDR3 spans 14 amino acids. The CDR3 bases are TGTGCCAGTAACCTAGCGGGAGTTGTAAGTGAGCAGTTCTTC. It translates to CASNLAGVVSEQFF.

The genes are TRBV6-1 and TRBJ2-3, with D perhaps matching TRBD2 (5 bases). The CDR3 contains 16 residues. V was shortened by 3 bases and J by 10 bases, with 23 bases between the two germline ends. Germline CDR1 is MNHNS and CDR2 is SASEGT. In nucleotides, the CDR3 is TGTGCCAGCAGTGAGAAGTTATTAGTGCAAGGACTCCCGCAGTATTTT. Its translation: CASSEKLLVQGLPQYF.

The chain couples TRBV20-1 to TRBJ2-1, with D perhaps matching TRBD1 (6 bases). CDR1 and CDR2 (germline): DFQATT, SNEGSKA (reference sequence). Trimming took off 7 bases at V and 4 bases at J, with 11 bases between the two ends. This CDR3 has 12 residues. CDR3 sequence (DNA): TGCAGTGAGGACAGAAAATACAATGAGCAGTTCTTC. Amino acid sequence: CSEDRKYNEQFF.

This clonotype was observed a handful of times. V gene TRBV6-1 combines with J gene TRBJ1-2; no definite D call. The germline CDR1 and CDR2 sequences are MNHNS and SASEGT. V lost 8 bases and J 6 bases, leaving 19 bases between the germline ends. This CDR3 contains 14 residues. The CDR3 nucleotides read TGTGCCAGCCAAAACGCGGCAGGCGGACATGGCTACACCTTC. This codes for CASQNAAGGHGYTF.

This clonotype was seen only a few times. The chain links TRBV7-8 to TRBJ2-1; 10 bases fit TRBD2. Trimming took 4 bases from V and 4 from J; bases not matched to a gene: 7. Germline V CDR1 and CDR2: SGHVS, FQNEAQ. The CDR3 sequence is 16 residues long. The CDR3 DNA reads as TGTGCCAGCAGCTCCGACGGACTAGCGGTTTACAATGAGCAGTTCTTC. This encodes CASSSDGLAVYNEQFF.

The sample holds a few counts of this clonotype. The J gene is TRBJ1-4, the V gene TRBV19; D is unresolved. CDR1 and CDR2 (germline): LNHDA, SQIVND (reference sequence). The CDR3 spans 14 residues. V was trimmed by 7 bases and J by 4 bases, leaving 13 bases between them. This chain's CDR3 is CASKERQHNEKLFF. Written as DNA, the CDR3 is TGTGCCAGTAAGGAACGGCAGCATAATGAAAAACTGTTTTTT.

This rearrangement joins TRBV7-6 to TRBJ2-5; possibly TRBD2 for D (5 bases). This CDR3 spans 16 amino acids. V lost 1 base to trimming and J lost 5 bases, with 17 bases between them. Germline V lookup: CDR1 SGHVS, CDR2 FNYEAQ. The CDR3 DNA reads TGTGCCAGCAGCTTAGATGACGGGGAATCGGCCGAGACCCAGTACTTC. Protein sequence: CASSLDDGESAETQYF.

Only a few counts were recorded for this clonotype. The gene calls are TRBV6-1 and TRBJ2-7; D not certain. The V gene lost 8 bases and the J gene lost 6 bases, with 20 bases spanning the gap. This CDR3 spans 14 amino acids. Germline CDR1 reads MNHNS; CDR2 reads SASEGT. The CDR3 here is CASYGASQPREQYF. The CDR3 coding sequence is TGTGCCAGCTACGGCGCCTCCCAGCCGCGCGAGCAGTACTTC.

Details on this clonotype: Since the CDR3 does not end with the conserved phenylalanine or tryptophan, this likely comes from a read error. No DNA is shown, since the ends of the CDR3 on it are uncertain; the CDR3 is the one TCRdb lists. The chain employs TRBV2 and TRBJ2-5; TRBD1 is taken as the D call from the table, unchecked against the DNA. Germline CDR1 is SNHLY and CDR2 is FYNNEI. Inclusive of both ends, the CDR3 amounts to 13 amino acids. The CDR3 reads CASSGMDRGPVGI.

The CDR3 sequence: CASRGGGAGREQFF. CDR3 DNA sequence: TGTGCCAGCAGGGGGGGCGGAGCGGGCAGGGAGCAGTTCTTC. The J gene is TRBJ2-1, the V gene TRBV12-3 or TRBV12-4, with D possibly being TRBD1 or TRBD2 (6 bases each). Trimming took 6 bases from V and 10 from J, leaving 19 bases between them. This CDR3 is 14 amino acids long.

This clonotype was seen only a few times. The chain joins TRBV6-5 to TRBJ2-2; D call uncertain. Between the trimmed V and J ends, which lost 7 bases and 2 bases, there was a span of 11 bases. CDR1 MNHEY and CDR2 SVGAGI come from the germline V gene. The CDR3 totals 14 residues. CDR3 loop: CASKLGGNTGELFF. DNA for the CDR3: TGTGCCAGCAAGTTGGGTGGTAACACCGGGGAGCTGTTTTTT.

This clonotype was counted only a few times. The chain couples TRBV12-3 or TRBV12-4 to TRBJ2-1; D possibly uses TRBD1 or TRBD2 (6 bases each). V lost 7 bases to trimming and J lost 3 bases, with 16 bases between them. There are 15 residues in the CDR3. CDR3 sequence: CASTQLGGNYNEQFF. CDR3 nucleotides: TGTGCCAGCACTCAACTAGGGGGGAACTACAATGAGCAGTTCTTC.

This clonotype showed up many times. The chain employs TRBV19 and TRBJ2-2; D gene uncertain. Germline CDR1 is LNHDA and CDR2 is SQIVND (reference sequence). Trimming removed 5 bases from V and 0 bases from J, with 10 bases in between. This CDR3 has 15 amino acids. CDR3 sequence (DNA): TGTGCCAGTAGTGCCCAGCACGCGAACACCGGGGAGCTGTTTTTT. This encodes CASSAQHANTGELFF.

V and J are TRBV24-1 and TRBJ2-2; no reliable D call. Germline V gene lookup returns CDR1 KGHDR and CDR2 SFDVKD. The CDR3 contains 14 residues. Trimming took 4 bases from V and 1 from J, leaving 6 bases between them. The CDR3 sequence is CATSDSRNTGELFF. CDR3 DNA sequence: TGTGCCACCAGTGACTCCAGGAACACCGGGGAGCTGTTTTTT.

This clonotype was seen only a few times. J is TRBJ2-7 and V is TRBV20-1, with a tentative D call TRBD1 (6 bases). The CDR3 has 14 residues. The ends were cut back, 2 bases at V and 0 bases at J, with 11 bases in the middle. Per the germline V gene, CDR1 is DFQATT and CDR2 is SNEGSKA (reference sequence). The CDR3 region is CSARPGTYSYEQYF. CDR3 bases: TGCAGTGCTAGACCTGGGACATACTCCTACGAGCAGTACTTC.

This clonotype was picked up one time. The rearrangement links TRBV6-1 to TRBJ1-5; 7 positions match TRBD1. Germline lookup yields CDR1 MNHNS and CDR2 SASEGT. V dropped 9 bases and J dropped 5; count of bases not matched to a gene: 4. CDR3 length: 12 residues. CDR3 loop: CASQQGYQPQHF. CDR3 bases: TGTGCCAGTCAACAGGGGTATCAGCCCCAGCATTTT.

The V and J genes are TRBV2 and TRBJ1-1; D uncertain. Germline V CDR1 and CDR2: SNHLY, FYNNEI. The CDR3 runs 14 residues. V was pared by 3 bases and J by 4 bases, with 12 bases between. Written as DNA, the CDR3 is TGTGCCAGCAGTGAGGGAGGCCTGGGCACTGAAGCTTTCTTT. Protein: CASSEGGLGTEAFF.

This clonotype was seen more than once but under ten times. The chain uses TRBV29-1 and TRBJ2-7; D remains unclear. Germline V gene lookup returns CDR1 SQVTM and CDR2 ANQGSEA. The length of the CDR3 is 11 residues. V gave up 5 bases and J gave up 4 bases, with 9 bases separating them. CDR3 sequence reads: CSVLTAYEQYF. CDR3 in DNA: TGCAGCGTTTTAACAGCGTACGAGCAGTACTTC.